This TCR beta chain originates from a study of T cells after yellow fever vaccination. Study-wide results and caveats: CD4 and CD8 compartments shared a small share of clonotypes. At 95% to 97% for CD4 and over 80% for CD8, most primary-vaccination clones showed up again after the booster. A weaker but faster secondary response was observed, peaking on day 5 versus 15.

CDR1 and CDR2 (germline): MGHDK, SYGVNS. The CDR3 is made up of 17 amino acids. The V and J ends lost 4 bases and 2 bases respectively, with 19 bases between them. Concerning this clonotype: Its cognate antigen is unknown.

Via MiXCR, TCRdb re-called the 5' RACE reads, giving one row per CDR3 protein. Of approximately 610,000 distinct CDR3 sequences listed, less than 20% were seen once; the top ten hold 15% to 20%. The source of this sequence is a man between 18 and 35 years old who received the YFV17D yellow fever vaccine. This chain connects TRBV25-1 to TRBJ2-3, with D perhaps assigned TRBD1 or TRBD2 (5 bases each). The specimen was PBMCs, collected 4 to 5 days after the first yellow fever vaccination. CDR3 nucleotide sequence: TGTGCCAGCAGTGCCGACCCGGGACCCACCACCACAGATACGCAGTATTTT. Its translation is CASSADPGPTTTDTQYF.